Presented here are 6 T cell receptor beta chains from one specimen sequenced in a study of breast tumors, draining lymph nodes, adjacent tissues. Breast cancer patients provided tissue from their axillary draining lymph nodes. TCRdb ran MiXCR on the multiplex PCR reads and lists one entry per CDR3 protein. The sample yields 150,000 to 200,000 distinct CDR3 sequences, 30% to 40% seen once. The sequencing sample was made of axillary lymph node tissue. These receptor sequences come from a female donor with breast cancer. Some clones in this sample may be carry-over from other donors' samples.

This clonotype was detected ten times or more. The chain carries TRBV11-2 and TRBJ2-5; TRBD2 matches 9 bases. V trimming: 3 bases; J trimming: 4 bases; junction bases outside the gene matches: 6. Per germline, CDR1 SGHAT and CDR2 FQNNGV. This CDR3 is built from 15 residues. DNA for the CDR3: TGTGCCAGCAGCTTGGATAGAGCGGGGGGAGAGACCCAGTACTTC. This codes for CASSLDRAGGETQYF.

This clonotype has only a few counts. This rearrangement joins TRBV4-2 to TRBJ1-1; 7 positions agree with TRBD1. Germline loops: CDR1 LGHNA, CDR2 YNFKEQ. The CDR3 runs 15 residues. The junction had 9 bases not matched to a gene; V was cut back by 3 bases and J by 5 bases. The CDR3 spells CASSQDLRGGTEAFF. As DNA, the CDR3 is TGTGCCAGCAGCCAGGACCTCAGGGGGGGGACTGAAGCTTTCTTT.

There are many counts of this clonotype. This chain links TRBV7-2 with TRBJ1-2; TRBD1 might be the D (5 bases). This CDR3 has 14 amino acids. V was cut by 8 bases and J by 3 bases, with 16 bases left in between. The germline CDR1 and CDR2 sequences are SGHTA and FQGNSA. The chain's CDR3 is CASRLRGTDYGYTF. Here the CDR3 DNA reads TGTGCCAGCCGCCTCCGGGGGACTGACTATGGCTACACCTTC.

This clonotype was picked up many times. CDR3 in DNA: TGTGCCAGCAGTACGGACAGCTACAATGAGCAGTTCTTC. Protein product: CASSTDSYNEQFF. The chain employs TRBV12-3 or TRBV12-4 and TRBJ2-1; D perhaps matches TRBD1 (6 bases). V dropped 5 bases and J dropped 3 bases, with 8 bases sitting between them. This CDR3 region has 13 residues.

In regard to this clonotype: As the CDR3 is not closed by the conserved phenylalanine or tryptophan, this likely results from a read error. The CDR3 reads CASSPTSRGAPGYTS. CDR3 nucleotides: TGTGCCAGCAGCCCGACATCCCGGGGGGCGCCTGGCTACACCTCC. This chain joins TRBV3-1 and TRBJ1-2; D might be TRBD1 (6 bases). The CDR3 spans 15 residues. CDR1 is LGHDT and CDR2 is YNNKEL in the germline V gene (reference sequence). The ends were cut back, 4 bases at V and 7 bases at J, with 19 bases in the middle.

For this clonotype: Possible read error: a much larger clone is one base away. In DNA, the CDR3 is TGTGCCAGCAGCCCATACCGGGAGGGTTGGAAGACCCAGTACTTC. Its translation: CASSPYREGWKTQYF. The chain employs TRBV3-1 and TRBJ2-5; 8 nucleotides match TRBD2. Germline V CDR1 and CDR2: LGHDT, YNNKEL (reference sequence). The CDR3 is 15 amino acids. J lost 6 bases, V lost 4 bases, and 10 bases had no gene match.